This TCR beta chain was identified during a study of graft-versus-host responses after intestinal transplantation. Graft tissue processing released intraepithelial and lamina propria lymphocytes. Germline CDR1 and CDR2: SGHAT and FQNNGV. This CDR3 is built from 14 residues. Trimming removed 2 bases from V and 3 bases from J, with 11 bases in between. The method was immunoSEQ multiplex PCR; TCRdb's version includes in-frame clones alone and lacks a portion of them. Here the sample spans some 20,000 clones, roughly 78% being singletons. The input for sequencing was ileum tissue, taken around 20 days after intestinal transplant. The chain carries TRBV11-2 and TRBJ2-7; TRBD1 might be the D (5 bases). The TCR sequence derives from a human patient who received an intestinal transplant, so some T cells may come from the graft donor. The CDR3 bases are TGTGCCAGCAGCTTAAATTACAGGAACTACGAGCAGTACTTC. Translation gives CASSLNYRNYEQYF.